This T cell receptor beta chain appears in the sequencing data of a study of OX40 agonist ivuxolimab in advanced cancers. Study-wide results and caveats: A proportion of nonresponders additionally exhibited low normalized T-cell clonal expansion.

Germline V gene lookup returns CDR1 MNHNS and CDR2 SASEGT. Trimming shortened V by 6 bases and J by 7 bases, and 10 bases separated the two germline ends. This CDR3 contains 11 residues. On this clone: Antigen unknown.

Generated by immunoSEQ multiplex PCR, the TCRdb table keeps only in-frame clones and is missing some. The sample gives roughly 70,000 clones, approximately 81% of which show up once; approximately 3.7% is in the top ten. The clonotype was recovered from an adult with an advanced solid tumor such as melanoma, head and neck, liver or kidney cancer. V gene TRBV6-1 combines with J gene TRBJ2-7; maybe TRBD2 (5 bases). This specimen consisted of CD4+ or CD8+ T cells sorted from blood, obtained in a trial of the OX40 agonist ivuxolimab. The CDR3 spells CASRDGGEQYF. CDR3 coding DNA: TGTGCCAGCAGGGACGGCGGGGAGCAGTACTTC.